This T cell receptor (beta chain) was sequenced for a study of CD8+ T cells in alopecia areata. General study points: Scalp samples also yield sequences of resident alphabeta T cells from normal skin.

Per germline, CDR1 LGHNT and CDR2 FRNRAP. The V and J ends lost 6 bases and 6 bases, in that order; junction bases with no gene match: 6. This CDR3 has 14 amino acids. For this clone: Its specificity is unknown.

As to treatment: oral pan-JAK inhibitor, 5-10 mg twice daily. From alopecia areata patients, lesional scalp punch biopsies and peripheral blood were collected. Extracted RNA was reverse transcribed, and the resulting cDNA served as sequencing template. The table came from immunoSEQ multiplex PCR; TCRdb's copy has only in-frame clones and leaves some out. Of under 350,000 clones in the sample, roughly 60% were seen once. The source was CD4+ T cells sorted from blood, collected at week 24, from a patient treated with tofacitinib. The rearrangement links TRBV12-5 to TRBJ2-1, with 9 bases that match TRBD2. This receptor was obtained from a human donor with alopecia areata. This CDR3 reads CASGNLAGFNEQFF. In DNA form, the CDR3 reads TGTGCTAGTGGGAACCTAGCGGGGTTCAATGAGCAGTTCTTC.